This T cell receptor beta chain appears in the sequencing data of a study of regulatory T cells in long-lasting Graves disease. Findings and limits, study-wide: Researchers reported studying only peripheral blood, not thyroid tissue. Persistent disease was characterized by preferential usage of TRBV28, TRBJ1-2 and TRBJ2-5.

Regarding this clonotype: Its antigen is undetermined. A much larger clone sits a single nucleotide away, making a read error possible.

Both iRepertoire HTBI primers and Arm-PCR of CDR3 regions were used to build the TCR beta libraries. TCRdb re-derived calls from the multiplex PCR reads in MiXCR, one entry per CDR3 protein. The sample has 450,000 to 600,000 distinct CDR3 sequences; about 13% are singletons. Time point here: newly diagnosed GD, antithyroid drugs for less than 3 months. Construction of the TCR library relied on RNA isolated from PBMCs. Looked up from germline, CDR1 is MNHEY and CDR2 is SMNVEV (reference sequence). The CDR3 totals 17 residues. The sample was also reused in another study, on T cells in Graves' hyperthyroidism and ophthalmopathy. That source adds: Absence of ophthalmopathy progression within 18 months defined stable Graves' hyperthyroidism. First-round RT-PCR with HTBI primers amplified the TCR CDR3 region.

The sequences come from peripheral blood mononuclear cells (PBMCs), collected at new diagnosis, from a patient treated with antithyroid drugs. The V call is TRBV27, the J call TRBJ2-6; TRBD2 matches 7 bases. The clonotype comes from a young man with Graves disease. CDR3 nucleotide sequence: TGTGCCAGCAGTTTGATCGGGAGGCGTTCTGGGGCCAGCGTCCTGACTTTC. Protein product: CASSLIGRRSGASVLTF.